This T cell receptor beta chain stems from a study of identical twins. About this clonotype: Antigen: not known.

Trimming took 2 bases from V and 5 from J, leaving 15 bases between them. Per germline, CDR1 LGHDT and CDR2 YNNKEL (reference sequence). The CDR3 length is 15 residues. Study conclusions and caveats: Fewer insertions marked abundant cord blood beta clonotypes; young adult naive trended weakly, memory not at all.

A template switching step contributed a universal primer site, while unique molecular identifiers were present in the cDNA. From the 5' RACE reads, TCRdb called clonotypes with MiXCR, one entry per CDR3 protein. The sample holds about 550,000 distinct CDR3 sequences, 20% to 25% seen once. Separately, the same data were catalogued under a study of yellow fever vaccine responses in identical twins.

What was sequenced was CD4+ T cells sorted from blood. This receptor was taken from a woman younger than 30 in good health. The V gene is TRBV3-1, the J gene TRBJ2-5; D assignment may be TRBD1 or TRBD2 (6 bases each). CDR3 region: CASSQRIGGGETQYF. CDR3 bases: TGTGCCAGCAGCCAAAGGATCGGGGGCGGTGAGACCCAGTACTTC.